These T cell receptor beta chains were read from a single sample in a study of cytomegalovirus exposure and HLA in healthy donors. Using immunoSEQ multiplex PCR, the repertoire was profiled, and TCRdb retains in-frame clones only, with some absent. The sample comprises about 35,000 clones, approximately 82% of which are singletons, and roughly 4% rests with the top ten. The sample was PBMCs. The receptors derive from a woman under 30 in good health and CMV-seronegative. Each CDR3 is given with its conserved first and last residue. The D gene is left open where the match is weak. Size is omitted from some rows. Given values are once, few, many or a class for expanded clones.

d_gene,abundance,v_gene,j_gene,CDR3aa,CDR3nt
-,-,TRBV2,TRBJ1-2,CASSGDTYGYTF,TGTGCCAGCAGTGGGGACACCTATGGCTACACCTTC
TRBD1,-,TRBV6-5,TRBJ1-2,CASSYSTGAGYTF,TGTGCCAGCAGTTACTCGACAGGGGCTGGCTACACCTTC
TRBD2,-,TRBV10-3,TRBJ2-3,CASERDYTDTQYF,TGTGCCAGCGAGCGGGATTACACAGATACGCAGTATTTT
-,-,TRBV4-3,TRBJ1-1,CASSQAAGLRGNTEAFF,TGCGCCAGCAGCCAAGCCGCGGGTTTACGGGGGAACACTGAAGCTTTCTTT
-,-,TRBV7-9,TRBJ2-5,CASSLDPSHETQYF,TGTGCCAGCAGCTTAGACCCTAGCCACGAGACCCAGTACTTC
TRBD2,-,TRBV5-4,TRBJ2-7,CASSLLAGSYEQYF,TGTGCCAGCAGCTTGCTAGCGGGGTCCTACGAGCAGTACTTC
-,-,TRBV1,TRBJ2-3,CTSSHGVGTDTQYF,TGCACCAGCAGCCACGGAGTCGGCACAGATACGCAGTATTTT
-,-,TRBV4-3,TRBJ2-7,CASSQTPQAPYEQYF,TGCGCCAGCAGCCAAACCCCGCAGGCCCCCTACGAGCAGTACTTC
-,-,TRBV7-2,TRBJ2-7,CASSRTTAEQYF,TGTGCCAGCAGCCGTACTACTGCGGAGCAGTACTTC
-,-,TRBV7-3,TRBJ2-4,CASSLWGSGVQSSIQYF,TGTGCCAGCAGCTTATGGGGTAGCGGCGTTCAAAGTAGCATTCAGTACTTC
-,-,TRBV28,TRBJ2-5,CASSLHPQYF,TGTGCCAGCAGTTTACATCCCCAGTACTTC
-,-,TRBV14,TRBJ2-3,CASGHTDTQYF,TGTGCCAGCGGGCACACAGATACGCAGTATTTT
TRBD2,-,TRBV11-3,TRBJ2-2,CASSGRAGGTGELFF,TGTGCCAGCAGCGGGAGGGCCGGGGGTACCGGGGAGCTGTTTTTT
-,medium-sized,TRBV7-9,TRBJ2-7,CASSSLSATYEQYF,TGTGCCAGCAGCTCCCTAAGCGCGACCTACGAGCAGTACTTC
-,-,TRBV4-2,TRBJ2-5,CASSQGFQGPQETQYF,TGTGCCAGCAGCCAAGGCTTTCAGGGGCCTCAAGAGACCCAGTACTTC
-,once,TRBV21-1,TRBJ2-5,CASSPKRTGAGETQYF,TGTGCCAGCAGCCCCAAAAGAACAGGGGCAGGGGAGACCCAGTACTTC